What follows are 12 T cell receptor beta chains derived from one specimen sequenced in a study of breast tumors, draining lymph nodes, adjacent tissues (TCRdb year 2016). Library construction relied on multiplex PCR. The sequencer listed for this sample is Illumina HiSeq 2000. In TCRdb, the public reads were trimmed at Q25 with fastp and aligned with MiXCR, with productive beta chains retained. Here each entry gathers all rows of one CDR3 protein and keeps the most common genes and DNA. In this sample the table shows hundreds of thousands of distinct CDR3 sequences, 32% of which occur a single time. 1.2% to 1.5% of the sample rests with the top ten. Lymph node samples were obtained from the axillary draining lymph nodes of breast cancer patients. The sequencing input was axillary lymph node tissue. The receptors were gathered from a female donor with breast cancer. Some clones in this sample may be carry-over from other donors' samples.

This clonotype was detected ten times or more. Here the CDR3 DNA reads TGTGCCAGCAGGAAGTGGGGGGCGCTAGGGGAAAAACTGTTTTTT. Its protein is CASRKWGALGEKLFF. The gene calls are TRBV28 and TRBJ1-4; TRBD1 might be the D (6 bases). Germline assignment: CDR1 MDHEN and CDR2 SYDVKM. Trimming pared 6 bases from V and 8 bases from J, leaving 19 bases between. This CDR3 comprises 15 residues. Full variable domain (outside the CDR3, taken from reference TRBV28 and TRBJ1-4): DVKVTQSSRYLVKRTGEKVFLECVQDMDHENMFWYRQDPGLGLRLIYFSYDVKMKEKGDIPEGYSVSREKKERFSLILESASTNQTSMYLCASRKWGALGEKLFFGSGTQLSVL.

This clonotype appeared many times. The J gene is TRBJ1-2, the V gene TRBV3-1, with D perhaps TRBD1 (6 bases). The length of the CDR3 is 14 residues. Germline CDR1 is LGHDT and CDR2 is YNNKEL (reference sequence). V lost 6 bases and J 9 bases, leaving 20 bases between the germline ends. The CDR3: CASSVTRGAGSYTF. In nucleotides, the CDR3 is TGTGCCAGCAGTGTGACTCGGGGGGCTGGAAGCTACACCTTC.

As regards this clonotype: This may come from a read error, since a much larger clone is one base off. V usage is TRBV20-1 and J usage is TRBJ2-1; TRBD2 aligns across 13 bases. V was pared by 1 base and J by 9 bases, with 6 bases of the junction left unmatched. The CDR3 extends over 15 amino acids. Germline V CDR1 and CDR2: DFQATT, SNEGSKA (reference sequence). This CDR3 is CSARVGTSGTREQFF. CDR3 DNA: TGCAGTGCTAGAGTCGGGACTAGCGGGACTCGTGAGCAGTTCTTC.

This clonotype showed up many times. The chain couples TRBV19 to TRBJ2-1; 13 nucleotides agree with TRBD2. This CDR3 spans 15 amino acids. The V and J ends lost 6 bases and 10 bases, in that order; junction bases with no gene match: 9. Per germline, CDR1 LNHDA and CDR2 SQIVND (reference sequence). This CDR3 is CASSTGTSGMVEQFF. The CDR3 region has the DNA TGTGCCAGTAGCACCGGGACTAGCGGGATGGTGGAGCAGTTCTTC.

V is TRBV12-3 or TRBV12-4 and J is TRBJ2-2; possibly TRBD2 for D (6 bases). CDR3 length: 14 residues. V was clipped by 6 bases and J by 5 bases, with 13 bases between them. This CDR3 reads CASRAHGGTGELFF. The CDR3 nucleotides read TGTGCCAGCAGGGCTCACGGGGGAACCGGGGAGCTGTTTTTT.

This clonotype was picked up many times. V usage is TRBV9 and J usage is TRBJ2-2, with D hard to call. From germline, CDR1 is SGDLS and CDR2 YYNGEE. Trimming stripped 4 bases from V and 6 bases from J, with 13 bases between. The CDR3 covers 14 residues. CDR3 coding DNA: TGTGCCAGCAGCACCCGTTTAGTCTCCGGGGAGCTGTTTTTT. This codes for CASSTRLVSGELFF.

The chain is built from TRBV7-2 and TRBJ1-5; TRBD1 aligns across 10 bases. Germline lookup yields CDR1 SGHTA and CDR2 FQGNSA. J gave up 8 bases and V 6 bases, and 4 bases lay outside the gene matches. The CDR3 is 13 amino acids. The CDR3 is CASRWDRGEPQHF. The CDR3, as DNA: TGTGCCAGCAGATGGGACAGGGGAGAGCCCCAGCATTTT.

At least ten counts were recorded for this clonotype. This chain uses TRBV13 with TRBJ2-7; D gene ambiguous. The length of the CDR3 is 14 residues. Looked up from germline, CDR1 is PRHDT and CDR2 is FYEKMQ (reference sequence). The ends were cut back, 3 bases at V and 3 bases at J, with 12 bases in the middle. The CDR3 loop reads CASSLRSTLYEQYF. As DNA, the CDR3 is TGTGCCAGCAGCTTGAGATCGACCCTCTACGAGCAGTACTTC.

There are many counts of this clonotype. The chain combines TRBV20-1 with TRBJ2-4; no definite D call. The CDR3 is 12 amino acids. Germline V gene data show CDR1 as DFQATT and CDR2 as SNEGSKA (reference sequence). DNA for the CDR3: TGCAGAAGGACGGGAGCCAAAAACATTCAGTACTTC. It codes for CRRTGAKNIQYF.

This clonotype was counted at least ten times. This rearrangement joins TRBV20-1 to TRBJ1-2, with 7 bases identical to TRBD1. The CDR3 has 12 residues. Unmatched junction bases numbered 3, after V lost 4 bases and J lost 4 bases. The V gene's germline CDR1 is DFQATT and CDR2 SNEGSKA (reference sequence). CDR3 bases: TGCAGTGCTAACAGGGGAAGCTATGGCTACACCTTC. It specifies CSANRGSYGYTF.

This chain joins TRBV20-1 and TRBJ1-3; D is unclear. The V and J ends lost 1 base and 0 bases respectively, with 16 bases between them. The germline CDR1 and CDR2 sequences are DFQATT and SNEGSKA (reference sequence). The CDR3 covers 17 residues. This chain's CDR3 is CSARGMREEPSGNTIYF. Written as DNA, the CDR3 is TGCAGTGCTAGAGGGATGCGCGAGGAACCCTCTGGAAACACCATATATTTT.

This clonotype was counted between two and nine times. A much larger clone lies one base from this, so it may be a read error. Lacking the conserved final phenylalanine or tryptophan, this CDR3 likely reflects a read error. This chain connects TRBV6-6 to TRBJ2-1, with 15 bases aligning to TRBD2. The CDR3 runs 17 residues. Trimming at V came to 9 bases and at J to 4 bases, leaving 10 bases not matched to a gene. From germline, CDR1 is MNHNY and CDR2 SVGAGI (reference sequence). The CDR3 spells CASLGTSGRTGYNEQFL. As DNA, the CDR3 is TGTGCCAGTCTAGGGACTAGCGGGAGGACAGGGTACAATGAGCAGTTCCTC.